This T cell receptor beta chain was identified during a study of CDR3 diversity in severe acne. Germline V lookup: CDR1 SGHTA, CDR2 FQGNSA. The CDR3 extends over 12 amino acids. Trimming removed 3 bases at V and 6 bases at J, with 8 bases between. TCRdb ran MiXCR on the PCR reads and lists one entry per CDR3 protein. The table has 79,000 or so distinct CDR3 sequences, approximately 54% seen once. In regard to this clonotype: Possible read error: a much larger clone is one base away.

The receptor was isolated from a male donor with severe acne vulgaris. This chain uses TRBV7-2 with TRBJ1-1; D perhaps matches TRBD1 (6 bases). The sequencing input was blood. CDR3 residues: CASSLGAAEAFF. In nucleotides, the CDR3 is TGTGCCAGCAGCTTGGGGGCGGCTGAAGCTTTCTTT.